This TCR beta chain was captured in a study of T-cell reconstitution after alpha-beta-depleted transplantation in children. Points from the study as a whole: Counts and diversity of T cells one year after transplant came mostly from newly produced T cells. Where alpha-beta T cells came from about two months after transplant was reportedly several hundred expanded graft clones. The origin of high day-60 TCRbeta diversity in some patients lay in surviving recipient T cells and thymic progenitors.

Many counts were recorded for this clonotype. Antigen unknown. J gave up 11 bases and V 3 bases, and 3 bases lay outside the gene matches. Germline assignment: CDR1 SGHRS and CDR2 YFSETQ. This CDR3 has 11 amino acids. The TCRbeta library incorporated unique molecular identifiers. TCRdb passed the PCR reads through MiXCR, listing each CDR3 protein once. Among about 580,000 distinct CDR3 sequences listed, around 23% were seen once. Sample: PBMCs, mostly from graft donor cells, taken 360 days after TCRalphabeta/CD19-depleted stem cell transplant. The chain joins TRBV5-1 to TRBJ2-7; 9 bases map to TRBD1. This clonotype was sampled from a boy younger than two who had a stem cell transplant for acute myeloid leukemia, so the T cells may come from the graft donor. CDR3 DNA sequence: TGCGCCAGCAGCTACCGGGACAGGGAGTACTTC. Translation: CASSYRDREYF. The variable domain in full, with the rest retrieved from reference TRBV5-1 and TRBJ2-7, is KAGVTQTPRYLIKTRGQQVTLSCSPISGHRSVSWYQQTPGQGLQFLFEYFSETQRNKGNFPGRFSGRQFSNSRSEMNVSTLELGDSALYLCASSYRDREYFGPGTRLTVT.